This TCR beta chain stems from a study of blood T cell repertoires in COVID-19 (dated by TCRdb to 2020 to 2021). With respect to the entire study: The collaborator samples originated in the United States, Italy and Spain and spanned the acute and convalescent phases of COVID-19. The material from the prospective study consisted of cDNA or gDNA derived from T cells, B-cell-depleted T cells, or PBMCs. Deeply sampled blood TCRbeta repertoires from subjects exposed to, actively infected with, or recovered from COVID-19 were included in the dataset. A freely available public database, intended as a resource for researchers studying the immune response to SARS-CoV-2, is where the repertoires were released. The samples were drawn from two sources: the first 160 participants of the ongoing ImmuneRACE study, and 950 to 1,500 subjects contributed by 6 global collaborators. The sample metadata nearly always contained a de-identified subject ID, COVID-19 status, age in years and sex. Where available, HLA class I and class II types were obtained from metadata supplied by the sample provider rather than from assay-based typing.

Overall study outcomes, separate from this receptor: Clinical and demographic metadata were provided uncurated, with the amount varying by source and participant.

Sequences MNHNS (CDR1) and SASEGT (CDR2) are obtained from the germline V gene. From the cysteine up to the phenylalanine, the CDR3 has a length of 15 residues. The sequence is cut down to CDR3 DNA, 45 bases in frame from base 1. Trimming takes 2 bases from V and 5 bases from J, and the germline ends sit 12 bases apart. Worth noting for this clone: Its antigen is currently not known. Within one base of it there is no much larger clone, and no base qualities were kept.

Enrolling through a virtual design, the prospective study's participants ranged in age from roughly 18 to 89 years and lived across roughly 24 United States geographic areas. Cohort assignment in the prospective study relied on participant-reported clinical history from a screening survey and a study questionnaire. In the prospective study, whole blood, serum and a nasopharyngeal or oropharyngeal swab were collected from each participant by mobile phlebotomists. Participants in the prospective study had the option to provide additional blood draws and questionnaires over an approximately 2-month period. Prospective study blood samples were shipped either frozen or at room temperature before DNA extraction. TCRbeta CDR3 regions were amplified from genomic DNA using the immunoSEQ Assay, a bias-controlled multiplex PCR. Concerning the study's data processing: The number of nucleated cells in each sample was estimated by amplification of reference gene primers within the assay. To quantify the absolute abundance of each unique TCRbeta CDR3 rearrangement, sequence reads were collapsed and filtered. For each sample, productive Simpson clonality was calculated by taking the square root of Simpson's diversity index across productive rearrangements. The table comes from immuneACCESS by way of TCRdb, which keeps in-frame sequences with V and J called. Part of the clones is missing from these tables; in studies checked, under half for an unresolved V gene and the rest for unknown reasons. D and trimming come from the DNA, and the V and J calls and clone size come from that table. This sample gives 250,000 to 350,000 clones in total; roughly 90% of them show up just once. About 1.5% of the sample is held by the ten biggest clonotypes.

The rearrangement joined TRBV6-1 to TRBJ1-4, and perhaps TRBD1 as D gene, on 6 matching bases. The clonotype was recovered from a woman under 30 with acute COVID-19. Sequencing used PBMCs or T cells enriched from blood (not recorded which). Here the CDR3 is given as CASSETGSSNEKLFF. The sequence in DNA is TGTGCCAGCAGTGAAACAGGGTCGTCCAATGAAAAACTGTTTTTT.